Described below is a single TCR beta chain sequence and its context. This CDR3 has 15 residues. Per the germline V gene, CDR1 is LGHNA and CDR2 is YNFKEQ. V lost 1 base and J lost 8, with 17 bases in between. Per the study methods: Amplification from reference gene primers served as the basis for estimated nucleated cell counts. The assay was immunoSEQ multiplex PCR, and TCRdb's table has in-frame clones only and misses some. V, J and clone size are taken as reported in that table, and D and trimming were inferred from the DNA itself. The sample lists approximately 180,000 clones; 65% to 90% were seen once. The sample originates from a study of blood T cell repertoires in COVID-19. Turning to the study itself: Collection of acute and convalescent COVID-19 samples took place in the United States, Italy and Spain. T cells, B-cell-depleted T cells, or PBMCs provided the cDNA or gDNA that served as material.

Grouping used clinical history reported by participants in a survey and questionnaire. The chain combines TRBV4-2 with TRBJ1-2; D unclear. The sample was PBMCs or T cells enriched from blood (not recorded which). The receptor was isolated from an older woman with acute COVID-19. The CDR3 loop is CASSQGQETSRGYTF. The CDR3 DNA follows: TGTGCCAGCAGCCAAGGTCAAGAGACTTCACGGGGCTACACCTTC.